The rows below give T cell receptor beta chains drawn from one sample of a study of regulatory T cells in long-lasting Graves disease. TCRdb independently ran MiXCR on the multiplex PCR reads; one entry per CDR3 protein. Among about 440,000 distinct CDR3 sequences listed, 15% were seen once. The sample also formed part of further work on T cells in Graves' hyperthyroidism and ophthalmopathy.

The sample was peripheral blood mononuclear cells (PBMCs), taken at new diagnosis, from a patient treated with antithyroid drugs. Source of these receptors: a woman in her twenties or thirties with Graves disease. Both conserved end residues are part of each CDR3. Fields, in order: V gene, clone size, D gene, J gene, CDR3 DNA, CDR3 protein. D genes are given only for firm matches. Size is stated for part of the rows, as once, few or many counts, or as a class when the clone is expanded.

TRBV24-1	many	NA	TRBJ2-7	TGTGCCACCAGTGATGGGTGGAGTTCCTACGAGCAGTACTTC	CATSDGWSSYEQYF
TRBV29-1	many	TRBD2	TRBJ2-7	TGCAGCGTTCGGACTAGCGGGACTTTACCCTACGAGCAGTACTTC	CSVRTSGTLPYEQYF
TRBV29-1	many	NA	TRBJ2-1	TGCAGCGTCCCCAGAGTTGCGCGCAATGAGCAGTTCTTC	CSVPRVARNEQFF
TRBV10-3	many	TRBD2	TRBJ2-1	TGTGCCATCAGTGTGGCCCCCGCTAGCGGGGCCTACAATGAGCAGTTCTTC	CAISVAPASGAYNEQFF
TRBV5-1	many	TRBD2	TRBJ2-1	TGCGCCAGCGCGGCCACCTGGGGGGGATGGAATGAGCAGTTCTTC	CASAATWGGWNEQFF
TRBV7-2	NA	TRBD1	TRBJ1-5	TGTGCCAGCAGCGACACAGGGGGCAATCAGCCCCAGCATTTT	CASSDTGGNQPQHF
TRBV9	few	NA	TRBJ2-2	TGTGCCAGCAGCGTAAGTTCAGGGTTGAACACCGGGGAGCTGTTTTTT	CASSVSSGLNTGELFF
TRBV12-3/TRBV12-4	many	NA	TRBJ2-5	TGTGCCAGCAGTTTGGGTCAGCAAGAGACCCAGTACTTC	CASSLGQQETQYF
TRBV7-3	few	NA	TRBJ2-7	TGTGCCAGCAGCCCGGGTTCCTCCAGCACCTACGAGCAGTACTTC	CASSPGSSSTYEQYF
TRBV30	few	TRBD1	TRBJ1-5	TGTGCCTGGAGTGTGACAGGGGGCAATCAGCCCCAGCATTTT	CAWSVTGGNQPQHF
TRBV11-2	many	TRBD1	TRBJ2-2	TGTGCCAGCAGCCGGGGACAGGGGGCACGCGGGGAGCTGTTTTTT	CASSRGQGARGELFF
TRBV12-3/TRBV12-4	many	NA	TRBJ2-2	TGTGCCAGCAGCCGGGGGTACAGGGTCACGGGCGGGGAGCTGTTTTTT	CASSRGYRVTGGELFF
TRBV11-2	many	NA	TRBJ2-1	TGTGCCAGCAGCTTAGTCGGGAGTGGGAATGAGCAGTTCTTC	CASSLVGSGNEQFF
TRBV6-1	few	NA	TRBJ1-1	TGTGCCAGCAGGGACTTCAGGGAGGGGCGAAAAGCTTTCTTT	CASRDFREGRKAFF
TRBV2	few	NA	TRBJ2-7	TGTGCCAGCTCAGGAGGGACCGTCGGGGAGCAGTACTTC	CASSGGTVGEQYF
TRBV5-6	NA	TRBD2	TRBJ2-4	TGTGCCAGCAGCTTAACTAGCGTTTATGGGGACAAAAACATTCAGTACTTC	CASSLTSVYGDKNIQYF